The source of this TCR beta chain is a study of blood T cell repertoires in COVID-19. Germline CDR1 MNHEY, CDR2 SVGEGT. V trimming: 6 bases; J trimming: 2 bases; junction bases outside the gene matches: 13. The CDR3 is 17 amino acids. Clones were read by immunoSEQ multiplex PCR, and TCRdb kept only the in-frame ones, dropping some. Of some 150,000 clones in the sample, around 82% were seen once. This TCR was recovered from a human donor in a cohort sampled during active COVID-19. This sequence joins TRBV6-2 or TRBV6-3 and TRBJ1-3; 7 bases are a match to TRBD1. The specimen was peripheral blood. The CDR3: CASSPRTRQGTGNTIYF. Written as DNA, the CDR3 is TGTGCCAGCAGCCCCCGCACTCGACAGGGCACTGGAAACACCATATATTTT.